The 18 T cell receptor beta chains presented below share a single source sample, sequenced in a study of T cells after yellow fever vaccination. TCRdb reprocessed the 5' RACE reads with MiXCR, giving one entry per CDR3 protein. The sample comprises about 220,000 distinct CDR3 sequences, roughly 6.3% of which are singletons, and approximately 1.1% rests with the top ten. Sample: CD4+ T cells sorted from PBMCs, taken on the day of the yellow fever booster vaccination. These receptors were collected from a man aged 25-40 years who received the YFV17D yellow fever vaccine.

The chain uses TRBV23-1 and TRBJ1-6; no reliable D call. TRBV23-1 is an open reading frame, and its role is uncertain. The CDR3 has 15 amino acids. V lost 3 bases, J lost 0 bases, and 6 bases lay in between. This CDR3 is CASSQLRSYNSPLHF. DNA of the CDR3: TGCGCCAGCAGTCAGCTCCGCTCCTATAATTCACCCCTCCACTTT.

This clonotype turned up a few times. V usage is TRBV4-3 and J usage is TRBJ1-2; no definite D call. Germline lookup yields CDR1 LGHNA and CDR2 YSLEER. CDR3 length: 14 residues. V was clipped by 4 bases and J by 8 bases, with 17 bases between them. Written as DNA, the CDR3 is TGCGCCAGCAGCCCAACGCACGTTTTCGGAGGCTACACCTTC. This encodes CASSPTHVFGGYTF.

This clonotype showed up many times. The genes are TRBV4-2 and TRBJ2-1; 9 positions agree with TRBD1. Germline lookup yields CDR1 LGHNA and CDR2 YNFKEQ. V lost 0 bases, J lost 3 bases, and 6 bases stayed unmatched. The CDR3 totals 17 residues. The DNA of the CDR3 is TGTGCCAGCAGCCAAGATGGAGGGACAGGGTTCTACAATGAGCAGTTCTTC. Protein product: CASSQDGGTGFYNEQFF.

The genes are TRBV27 and TRBJ2-7, with a tentative D call TRBD2 (6 bases). Looked up from germline, CDR1 is MNHEY and CDR2 is SMNVEV (reference sequence). Trimming took off 0 bases at V and 2 bases at J, with 8 bases between the two ends. The length of the CDR3 is 14 residues. The CDR3: CASSLSRGPYEQYF. DNA of the CDR3: TGTGCCAGCAGTTTATCGCGGGGCCCCTACGAGCAGTACTTC.

This clonotype was observed a handful of times. The gene calls are TRBV5-1 and TRBJ2-7, with TRBD1 matching over 12 bases. Germline assignment: CDR1 SGHRS and CDR2 YFSETQ. The length of the CDR3 is 17 residues. J was trimmed by 3 bases and V by 2 bases; bases with no gene match: 9. DNA of the CDR3: TGCGCCAGCAGCTTAAATTCCGGGACAGGGGGCATCTACGAGCAGTACTTC. It is translated as CASSLNSGTGGIYEQYF.

The chain couples TRBV7-1 to TRBJ2-1, with unresolved D. TRBV7-1 is an ORF; its function is uncertain. Trimming left V 3 bases short and J 5 bases short, with 20 bases between. This CDR3 has 17 residues. The CDR3 nucleotides read TGTGCCAGCAGCTCGGGGTCCCTCTGCTGGGGTAACAATGAGCAGTTCTTC. Amino acids: CASSSGSLCWGNNEQFF.

This clonotype was recorded at least ten times. V and J are TRBV6-2 or TRBV6-3 and TRBJ1-3; D not certain. From germline, CDR1 is MNHEY and CDR2 SVGEGT. The CDR3 length is 13 residues. Trimming cost V 3 bases and J 0 bases, with 3 bases left between them. The CDR3 reads CASSYRSGNTIYF. Here the CDR3 DNA reads TGTGCCAGCAGTTATCGCTCTGGAAACACCATATATTTT.

The rearrangement joins TRBV27 to TRBJ2-3, with D possibly being TRBD2 (5 bases). The CDR3 is 15 amino acids. The V end was cut by 6 bases, the J end by 5 bases, with 18 bases between. Germline values: CDR1 MNHEY, CDR2 SMNVEV (reference sequence). The CDR3: CASSLYRGGVDTQYF. The CDR3 DNA is TGTGCCAGCAGCCTGTATAGAGGAGGAGTAGATACGCAGTATTTT.

This clonotype was counted many times. The chain recombines TRBV7-2 with TRBJ2-7, with D perhaps matching TRBD1 (5 bases). Germline CDR1 SGHTA, CDR2 FQGNSA. The V end was cut by 5 bases, the J end by 4 bases, with 12 bases between. The CDR3 runs to 13 residues. As DNA, the CDR3 is TGTGCCAGCAGCCCCGTGACAGCTTACGAGCAGTACTTC. Translation: CASSPVTAYEQYF.

In its sample, this clonotype was seen a few times. The chain links TRBV7-2 to TRBJ2-7, with D tentatively TRBD1 (6 bases). The CDR3 extends over 16 amino acids. Germline-derived CDR1 and CDR2 are SGHTA and FQGNSA. V was shortened by 1 base and J by 3 bases, with 16 bases between the two germline ends. The CDR3 DNA reads TGTGCCAGCAGCTTAGTGGGCCAGGGGAAGCGCTACGAGCAGTACTTC. It codes for CASSLVGQGKRYEQYF.

This clonotype was counted a few times. J is TRBJ2-3 and V is TRBV7-6; D is uncertain. The CDR3 spans 15 residues. Trimming took 1 base from V and 2 from J, leaving 10 bases between them. Germline V gene sequence: CDR1 SGHVS, CDR2 FNYEAQ. The CDR3: CASSLGTMHTDTQYF. The CDR3 DNA reads as TGTGCCAGCAGCTTAGGGACCATGCACACAGATACGCAGTATTTT.

CDR3 region: CASSYPAGLNTGELFF. The CDR3, as DNA: TGTGCCAGCAGTTACCCAGCGGGTTTGAACACCGGGGAGCTGTTTTTT. This chain uses TRBV2 with TRBJ2-2, with a tentative D call TRBD2 (6 bases). V shed 5 bases and J shed 1 base, with 14 bases lying between them. Germline loops: CDR1 SNHLY, CDR2 FYNNEI. The CDR3 runs 16 residues.

In this sample, this clonotype turned up many times. A read error may account for a junction end that differs from germline. The V and J genes are TRBV11-2 and TRBJ2-4; possibly TRBD1 for D (5 bases). This CDR3 comprises 12 residues. Germline lookup yields CDR1 SGHAT and CDR2 FQNNGV. For the CDR3, the DNA is TGTGCCAGCAGCTTAGATAATAGGGGCGCCCACTTC. Its protein product is CASSLDNRGAHF. The entire variable domain, with the rest obtained from reference TRBV11-2 and TRBJ2-4, is as follows: EAGVAQSPRYKIIEKRQSVAFWCNPISGHATLYWYQQILGQGPKLLIQFQNNGVVDDSQLPKDRFSAERLKGVDSTLKIQPAKLEDSAVYLCASSLDNRGAHFGAGTRLSVL.

The chain has TRBV30 and TRBJ2-7; D not resolved. This CDR3 is 12 amino acids long. The V and J ends lost 0 bases and 3 bases respectively, with 6 bases between them. Germline CDR1 is GTSNPN and CDR2 is SVGIG (reference sequence). The CDR3 region is CAWSVWGYEQYF. DNA of the CDR3: TGTGCCTGGAGTGTCTGGGGCTACGAGCAGTACTTC.

This clonotype has more than one count but fewer than ten. The J gene is TRBJ2-1, the V gene TRBV11-2, with 12 bases aligning to TRBD2. CDR1 and CDR2 from the germline V gene are SGHAT and FQNNGV. The CDR3 spans 17 residues. V lost 3 bases to trimming and J lost 12 bases; unmatched junction nucleotides: 15. CDR3 nucleotide sequence: TGTGCCAGCAGCTTTACTGACCGGGGACTAGCGGGTACGGGGCAGTTCTTC. Amino acids: CASSFTDRGLAGTGQFF.

This clonotype came up a few times. This sequence joins TRBV7-8 and TRBJ2-3; 10 bases line up with TRBD1. J gave up 4 bases and V 5 bases, and 6 bases lay outside the gene matches. The CDR3 is 15 residues long. CDR1 SGHVS and CDR2 FQNEAQ come from the germline V gene. The CDR3 sequence: CASSMGQGRADTQYF. DNA of the CDR3: TGTGCCAGCAGCATGGGACAGGGGCGGGCAGATACGCAGTATTTT.

Concerning this clonotype itself: A much more abundant neighbour one base away suggests this may be a read error. This chain connects TRBV19 to TRBJ2-5, with D possibly being TRBD1 (5 bases). The CDR3 spans 14 residues. Germline CDR1 LNHDA, CDR2 SQIVND (reference sequence). The CDR3 loop reads CASAGQVNQDTQYF. The CDR3 bases are TGTGCCAGCGCCGGACAAGTGAACCAAGATACCCAGTACTTC.

This clonotype was detected a few times. V usage is TRBV30 and J usage is TRBJ2-1, with 7 bases fitting TRBD2. The junction had 11 bases not matched to a gene; V was cut back by 0 bases and J by 9 bases. This CDR3 has 15 amino acids. Germline loops: CDR1 GTSNPN, CDR2 SVGIG (reference sequence). Here the CDR3 DNA reads TGTGCCTGGAGTGTACTGGCGGGAGCTTCTAGTGAGCAGTTCTTC. Translating gives CAWSVLAGASSEQFF.